This passage covers 24 T cell receptor beta chains from one sample sequenced in a study of T cells after yellow fever vaccination. TCRdb re-analysed the 5' RACE reads in MiXCR, keeping a single row per CDR3 protein. The data contain about 73,000 distinct CDR3 sequences, 7.5% to 9% of them singletons. The material was CD8+ T cells sorted from PBMCs, obtained on the day of the yellow fever booster vaccination. The receptors derive from a man aged 25-45 years who received the YFV17D yellow fever vaccine.

With regard to this clonotype: The final CDR3 position lacks the conserved phenylalanine or tryptophan, pointing to a likely read error. The V gene is TRBV4-3, the J gene TRBJ2-7; possibly TRBD1 for D (7 bases). The V end was cut by 5 bases, the J end by 5 bases, with 19 bases between. Germline CDR1 LGHNA, CDR2 YSLEER. This CDR3 region has 15 residues. CDR3 sequence (DNA): TGCGCCAGCAGCGTCGGAGGGGGGACAGCCCACGAGCAGTACATC. Protein product: CASSVGGGTAHEQYI.

The chain links TRBV15 to TRBJ1-2; D not resolved. The CDR3 totals 13 residues. The V and J ends lost 5 bases and 3 bases respectively, with 10 bases between them. Germline values: CDR1 LNHNV, CDR2 YYDKDF (reference sequence). The DNA for the CDR3 is TGTGCCACCAGCCGCAGGACGGACTATGGCTACACCTTC. Translated: CATSRRTDYGYTF.

The chain joins TRBV19 to TRBJ2-1; D perhaps matches TRBD2 (5 bases). V was pared by 5 bases and J by 3 bases, with 20 bases between. The CDR3 length is 17 residues. Germline CDR1 reads LNHDA; CDR2 reads SQIVND (reference sequence). The CDR3 is CASSPQEAGNGYNEQFF. The CDR3 DNA reads as TGTGCCAGTAGTCCCCAAGAGGCGGGTAACGGCTACAATGAGCAGTTCTTC. The whole variable domain, filled in from reference TRBV19 and TRBJ2-1, reads DGGITQSPKYLFRKEGQNVTLSCEQNLNHDAMYWYRQDPGQGLRLIYYSQIVNDFQKGDIAEGYSVSREKKESFPLTVTSAQKNPTAFYLCASSPQEAGNGYNEQFFGPGTRLTVL.

Written as DNA, the CDR3 is TGTGCCAGCAGCCCTTCAGCAAGGGTGGATCAGCCCCAGCATTTT. This gives the protein CASSPSARVDQPQHF. The rearrangement uses TRBV25-1 and TRBJ1-5; D remains unclear. In germline, CDR1 is MGHDK, CDR2 SYGVNS. V was clipped by 6 bases and J by 5 bases, with 17 bases between them. The CDR3 totals 15 residues.

This clonotype was observed at least ten times. J is TRBJ2-1 and V is TRBV24-1; weak D call: TRBD2 (6 bases). Trimming shortened V by 1 base and J by 0 bases, and 15 bases separated the two germline ends. The CDR3 has 18 amino acids. The germline CDR1 and CDR2 sequences are KGHDR and SFDVKD. CDR3 sequence (DNA): TGTGCCACCAGTGATTTAGGACTGGCGGGGAGCTCCTACAATGAGCAGTTCTTC. Encoded protein: CATSDLGLAGSSYNEQFF.

This clonotype was picked up a small number of times. The CDR3 spells CSASSPEGFDSILNYGYTF. In nucleotides, the CDR3 is TGCAGTGCTAGCTCGCCCGAAGGATTTGACAGCATCCTAAACTATGGCTACACCTTC. The V and J genes are TRBV20-1 and TRBJ1-2; D is perhaps TRBD1 (5 bases). Trimming shortened V by 3 bases and J by 2 bases, and 28 bases separated the two germline ends. Germline CDR1 DFQATT, CDR2 SNEGSKA (reference sequence). The CDR3 is made up of 19 amino acids.

The CDR3 bases are TGCAGCGTTGAAGGCGGGAGGGCCAGTTACGAGCAGTACTTC. Protein sequence: CSVEGGRASYEQYF. This chain uses TRBV29-1 with TRBJ2-7; 9 nucleotides align to TRBD2. This CDR3 spans 14 amino acids. Trimming took 1 base from V and 4 from J; bases not matched to a gene: 5. Germline CDR1 and CDR2: SQVTM and ANQGSEA.

This clonotype showed up many times. The chain carries TRBV29-1 and TRBJ2-7, with D unclear. The V end lost 4 bases, the J end lost 4 bases, and 11 bases lay between the germline ends. Germline V gene sequence: CDR1 SQVTM, CDR2 ANQGSEA. The CDR3 runs 12 residues. The CDR3 loop is CSVVGPAYEQYF. CDR3 bases: TGCAGCGTTGTGGGCCCCGCTTACGAGCAGTACTTC.

This sequence joins TRBV4-3 and TRBJ2-5; no clear D gene. This CDR3 is built from 15 residues. V was trimmed by 0 bases and J by 2 bases, leaving 10 bases between them. Germline V gene data show CDR1 as LGHNA and CDR2 as YSLEER. CDR3 bases: TGCGCCAGCAGCCAAGATTGGGCAACACAAGAGACCCAGTACTTC. This encodes CASSQDWATQETQYF.

This clonotype has at least ten counts. The V call is TRBV7-3, the J call TRBJ1-2; a weak D match, TRBD1 (6 bases). The CDR3 has 15 amino acids. In germline, CDR1 is SGHTA, CDR2 FQGTGA. The V end lost 4 bases, the J end lost 8 bases, and 20 bases lay between the germline ends. The CDR3 spells CASSSRDGGPEGYTF. The CDR3 DNA reads TGTGCCAGCAGCTCACGGGACGGGGGGCCGGAAGGCTACACCTTC.

This clonotype occurred a few times. This chain connects TRBV9 to TRBJ2-1; no firm D call. The germline gives CDR1 SGDLS, CDR2 YYNGEE. V lost 3 bases to trimming and J lost 5 bases, with 9 bases between them. The CDR3 length is 13 residues. The CDR3 reads CASSGLAHNEQFF. CDR3 DNA: TGTGCCAGCAGCGGACTTGCCCACAATGAGCAGTTCTTC.

This clonotype was observed a handful of times. The chain has TRBV28 and TRBJ2-7, with D possibly TRBD2 on 5 matching bases. CDR1 and CDR2 from the germline V gene are MDHEN and SYDVKM. The CDR3 has 17 residues. V shed 11 bases and J shed 0 bases, with 26 bases lying between them. The CDR3 loop is CASAEGGFRMISYEQYF. The CDR3 bases are TGTGCCTCGGCAGAGGGCGGGTTCAGAATGATCTCCTACGAGCAGTACTTC.

The rearrangement links TRBV14 to TRBJ2-3; D is ambiguous. The CDR3 spans 15 residues. Germline CDR1 and CDR2: SGHDN and FVKESK. Trimming cost V 8 bases and J 0 bases, with 15 bases left between them. The CDR3 loop reads CASRASVPSTDTQYF. DNA of the CDR3: TGTGCCAGCCGGGCCTCGGTACCTAGCACAGATACGCAGTATTTT.

This clonotype was seen a few times. V is TRBV18 and J is TRBJ1-2; D is perhaps TRBD1 (6 bases). From germline, CDR1 is KGHSH and CDR2 LQKENI. The CDR3 is made up of 14 amino acids. V dropped 5 bases and J dropped 0 bases, with 10 bases sitting between them. The CDR3 sequence: CASSSGQTNYGYTF. DNA for the CDR3: TGTGCCAGCTCATCAGGACAGACTAACTATGGCTACACCTTC. Together with reference TRBV18 and TRBJ1-2, the CDR3 gives the full variable domain: NAGVMQNPRHLVRRRGQEARLRCSPMKGHSHVYWYRQLPEEGLKFMVYLQKENIIDESGMPKERFSAEFPKEGPSILRIQQVVRGDSAAYFCASSSGQTNYGYTFGSGTRLTVV.

The rearrangement links TRBV20-1 to TRBJ2-7, with D perhaps TRBD2 (6 bases). Trimming shortened V by 0 bases and J by 2 bases, and 11 bases separated the two germline ends. In germline, CDR1 is DFQATT, CDR2 SNEGSKA (reference sequence). The CDR3 has 14 amino acids. The CDR3 DNA reads TGCAGTGCTAGAGATGCGGGGACCACCTACGAGCAGTACTTC. It encodes CSARDAGTTYEQYF.

J is TRBJ1-1 and V is TRBV9; D call uncertain. The CDR3 consists of 13 residues. The germline V gene encodes CDR1 SGDLS and CDR2 YYNGEE. With 0 bases removed from V and 7 bases from J, the gap between germline ends came to 10 bases. CDR3 coding DNA: TGTGCCAGCAGCGTAGAGTCTATGGGTGAAGCTTTCTTT. Encoded protein: CASSVESMGEAFF.

The chain uses TRBV10-2 and TRBJ2-2, with no clear D. This CDR3 has 13 residues. V shed 4 bases and J shed 8 bases, with 11 bases lying between them. The V gene's germline CDR1 is WSHSY and CDR2 SAAADI. CDR3 residues: CASSGPPSGELFF. CDR3 coding DNA: TGCGCCAGCAGTGGTCCCCCCTCTGGGGAGCTGTTTTTT.

This clonotype was observed many times. The chain combines TRBV10-3 with TRBJ2-1; no clear D. In germline, CDR1 is ENHRY, CDR2 SYGVKD. The ends were cut back, 0 bases at V and 8 bases at J, with 5 bases in the middle. This CDR3 contains 12 residues. The CDR3 is CAISESSDEQFF. The CDR3 nucleotides are TGTGCCATCAGTGAGTCGTCGGATGAGCAGTTCTTC.

This clonotype turned up a few times. This rearrangement joins TRBV7-9 to TRBJ2-5, with D maybe TRBD2 (6 bases). The CDR3 consists of 14 residues. The ends were cut back, 6 bases at V and 1 base at J, with 12 bases in the middle. Germline V gene data show CDR1 as SEHNR and CDR2 as FQNEAQ (reference sequence). The CDR3 reads CASSTYSGQETQYF. The DNA for the CDR3 is TGTGCCAGCAGTACTTATAGCGGCCAAGAGACCCAGTACTTC.

The chain has TRBV6-5 and TRBJ1-5; perhaps TRBD1 as D (6 bases). V was shortened by 4 bases and J by 3 bases, with 13 bases between the two germline ends. Per germline, CDR1 MNHEY and CDR2 SVGAGI. The CDR3 runs 15 residues. The CDR3 is CASSFLGGTNQPQHF. DNA for the CDR3: TGTGCCAGCAGTTTCTTAGGGGGTACCAATCAGCCCCAGCATTTT.

As concerns this clonotype: One base away lies a much larger clone, so this may be a sequencing read error. The V gene is TRBV4-3, the J gene TRBJ2-3; TRBD2 is a possible D gene (6 bases). CDR1 is LGHNA and CDR2 is YSLEER in the germline V gene. This CDR3 comprises 13 residues. DNA for the CDR3: TGCGCCAGCAGCCCCCCGGGGGAAGATACGCAGTGTTTT. Its protein is CASSPPGEDTQCF.

This chain joins TRBV9 and TRBJ2-1; 8 bases fit TRBD1. V shed 6 bases, J shed 5 bases, and the junction held 4 bases outside the gene matches. CDR3 length: 13 amino acids. Germline CDR1 reads SGDLS; CDR2 reads YYNGEE. The chain's CDR3 is CASTGGGNNEQFF. In DNA, the CDR3 is TGTGCCAGCACAGGGGGCGGGAACAATGAGCAGTTCTTC.

This clonotype showed up just a few times. The chain employs TRBV5-4 and TRBJ2-1; 11 bases align to TRBD1. With 4 bases clipped from V and 3 bases from J, the junction kept 9 bases outside the gene matches. Germline lookup yields CDR1 SGHNT and CDR2 YYREEE (reference sequence). CDR3 size: 17 residues. The CDR3: CASSESSGTGGYNEQFF. CDR3 nucleotides: TGTGCCAGCAGCGAGTCATCCGGGACAGGGGGCTACAATGAGCAGTTCTTC.

In its sample, this clonotype was seen a few times. The chain is built from TRBV5-5 and TRBJ2-3; 7 bases fit TRBD1. The germline V gene encodes CDR1 SGHKS and CDR2 YYEKEE (reference sequence). The CDR3 sequence is 15 residues long. With 3 bases clipped from V and 2 bases from J, the junction kept 6 bases outside the gene matches. CDR3 nucleotides: TGTGCCAGCAGCTACGGACAGGTAAACACAGATACGCAGTATTTT. Protein sequence: CASSYGQVNTDTQYF.